A selection of T cell receptor beta chains follows, all from one sample in a study of T cell changes during pregnancy in multiple sclerosis. The repertoire was sequenced with immunoSEQ multiplex PCR; TCRdb's copy has only in-frame clones and lacks some. The data show about 38,000 clones, 75% to 95% seen once. The sequenced sample was CD8+ T cells from peripheral blood mononuclear cells, obtained in the second trimester of pregnancy. The receptors here all came from a female donor with multiple sclerosis, enrolled in a pregnancy study. Each CDR3 is given with its conserved first and last residue. The order of the fields is D gene, J gene, V gene, clone size, CDR3 DNA, CDR3 protein. The D gene is left open where the match is weak. Clone size is given for some rows only: seen once, a few or many times, or a class if the clone is expanded.

TRBD2 TRBJ2-1 TRBV7-6 - TGTGCCAGCAGCCCCCGACTAGCGGGCCTCGACAATGAGCAGTTCTTC CASSPRLAGLDNEQFF
- TRBJ1-1 TRBV7-9 - TGTGCCAGCAGCTTTTATTCGAACACTGAAGCTTTCTTT CASSFYSNTEAFF
- TRBJ1-1 TRBV10-3 - TGTGCCATCAGTGAGATGGCGGGTGAAGCTTTCTTT CAISEMAGEAFF
- TRBJ1-2 TRBV4-1 - TGCGCCAGCAGCCCTCAATATTCAGGGGCCTATGGCTACACCTTC CASSPQYSGAYGYTF
TRBD1 TRBJ1-6 TRBV2 - TGTGCCAGCAAGCCAGGGGGCTCAGGACGAAATTCACCCCTCCACTTT CASKPGGSGRNSPLHF
TRBD1 TRBJ2-7 TRBV4-3 once TGCGCCAGCAGCCAAGAGTACAGGGGGTCCTACGAGCAGTACTTC CASSQEYRGSYEQYF
- TRBJ2-7 TRBV2 - TGTGCCAGCAGTGAGGTCCCTCTTGTAGGACAGCCCTACGAGCAGTACTTC CASSEVPLVGQPYEQYF
- TRBJ2-5 TRBV5-1 - TGCGCCAGCAGCTTGAGCCCCGGACAGCAAGAGACCCAGTACTTC CASSLSPGQQETQYF
TRBD1 TRBJ2-2 TRBV6-5 - TGTGCCAGCAGCCCGGGACAGGCGAACACCGGGGAGCTGTTTTTT CASSPGQANTGELFF
- TRBJ1-3 TRBV7-2 - TGTGCCAGCAGCGAGGGACTGCAACTTCGAAACACCATATATTTT CASSEGLQLRNTIYF
- TRBJ1-4 TRBV27 few TGTGCCAGCAGTTTAAGGAGGGACCCTAGTGGAAAACTGTTTTTT CASSLRRDPSGKLFF
TRBD2 TRBJ2-5 TRBV7-2 - TGTGCCAGCAGCTTAGAAGGACTAGCGGGGGAGACCCAGTACTTC CASSLEGLAGETQYF